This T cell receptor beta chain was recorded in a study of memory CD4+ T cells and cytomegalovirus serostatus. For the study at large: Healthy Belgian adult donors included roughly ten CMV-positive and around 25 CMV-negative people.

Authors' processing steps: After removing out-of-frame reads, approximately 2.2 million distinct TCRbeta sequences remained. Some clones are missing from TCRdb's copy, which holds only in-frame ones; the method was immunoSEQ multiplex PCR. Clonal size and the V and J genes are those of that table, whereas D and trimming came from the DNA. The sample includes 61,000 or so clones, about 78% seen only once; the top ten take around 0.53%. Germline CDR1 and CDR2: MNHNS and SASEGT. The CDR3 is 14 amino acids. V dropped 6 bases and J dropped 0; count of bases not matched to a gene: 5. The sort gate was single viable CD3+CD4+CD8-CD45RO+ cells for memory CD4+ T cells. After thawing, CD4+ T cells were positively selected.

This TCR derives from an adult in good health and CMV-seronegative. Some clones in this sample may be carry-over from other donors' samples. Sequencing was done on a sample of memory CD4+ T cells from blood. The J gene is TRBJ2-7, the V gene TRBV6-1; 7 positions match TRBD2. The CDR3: CASRMGGSSYEQYF. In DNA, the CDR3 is TGTGCCAGCAGGATGGGGGGGTCCTCCTACGAGCAGTACTTC.